A single T cell receptor (beta chain) is shown here with its context. What it binds is unknown. This record comes from a study of vaccination and CD4 T cells after COVID-19. Study-level information: Culture controls were given either a CEFX pool, an HIV-1 Nef pool, or no peptide.

Study-wide results and caveats: Post-vaccination reactive clonotypes (median roughly 37) did not differ significantly from post-infection (approximately 22).

Sequence data for DNA of cultured CD4+ T cells were generated by the Oncomine TCR Beta short-read assay. Each CDR3 protein gets one entry after TCRdb re-called the PCR reads with MiXCR. In the table there are around 11,000 distinct CDR3 sequences, under 85% of which are singletons. As for treatment: approximately nine-day PBMC culture with coronavirus spike peptide pools or control peptides (ViraFEST assay). The sequencing sample was made of CD4+ T cells from blood, cultured in vitro. The sequence came from a human donor who had recovered from COVID-19.

The CDR3 bases are TGCAGCGGGCAGAAAGGGCCTAGCACAGATACGCAGTATTTT. It codes for CSGQKGPSTDTQYF. The chain recombines TRBV20-1 with TRBJ2-3; D is unclear. This CDR3 is built from 14 residues. The germline V gene has CDR1 DFQATT and CDR2 SNEGSKA (reference sequence).